The present entry profiles one TCR beta chain with its context. CDR3 length: 14 amino acids. CDR1 and CDR2 (germline): GTSNPN, SVGIG (reference sequence). V trimming: 3 bases; J trimming: 8 bases; junction bases outside the gene matches: 8. The data stem from a study of blood T cell repertoires in COVID-19. Study-wide context: The United States, Italy and Spain supplied acute and convalescent COVID-19 samples. The cDNA or gDNA used as material had been derived from T cells, B-cell-depleted T cells, or PBMCs.

The authors' processing: Amplifying reference gene primers gave estimates of nucleated cell counts. Sequencing used immunoSEQ multiplex PCR; TCRdb keeps in-frame clones, though not all of them. V, J and clone size derive from that table, while D and trimming were established from the DNA sequence. Found here are 150,000 to 200,000 clones, more than 70% of them singletons; the top ten hold approximately 4.5%. V usage is TRBV30 and J usage is TRBJ1-4; the match to TRBD1 covers 8 bases. This TCR was sampled from a human donor in a cohort sampled during active COVID-19. The sample was peripheral blood. DNA for the CDR3: TGTGCCTGGAGCGCTCGACAGGGGTGGGAAAAACTGTTTTTT. As protein: CAWSARQGWEKLFF.